The T cell receptor beta chain under discussion was sequenced for a study of blood T cell repertoires in COVID-19. As for the study in general: Samples came from the United States, Italy and Spain, spanning acute and convalescent COVID-19.

Trimming pared 5 bases from V and 2 bases from J, leaving 12 bases between. CDR1 and CDR2 from the germline V gene are SGHVS and FQNEAQ. The CDR3 contains 14 residues. In the authors' methods: Reference gene primer amplification yielded estimated nucleated cell counts. The method was immunoSEQ multiplex PCR; TCRdb's version includes in-frame clones alone and lacks a portion of them. That table is the source of V, J and clone size, and D and trimming were worked out from the DNA. The data hold about 280,000 clones, with 89% observed a single time. The chain joins TRBV7-8 to TRBJ2-5; D perhaps matches TRBD2 (6 bases). The receptor comes from a woman aged 40 to 50 who had recovered from COVID-19. Sequenced: peripheral blood. Here the CDR3 DNA reads TGTGCCAGCAGCCCGAAGACTAGACAAGAGACCCAGTACTTC. Amino acid sequence: CASSPKTRQETQYF. Variable domain in full (rest from reference TRBV7-8 and TRBJ2-5): GAGVSQSPRYKVAKRGQDVALRCDPISGHVSLFWYQQALGQGPEFLTYFQNEAQLDKSGLPSDRFFAERPEGSVSTLKIQRTQQEDSAVYLCASSPKTRQETQYFGPGTRLLVL.